This record covers a single TCR beta chain. These data belong to a study of T cells expressing NK-cell markers. With the 5' RACE reads reprocessed, TCRdb shows one record per CDR3 protein and no DNA. The sample totals more than 400,000 distinct CDR3 sequences; its top ten clones hold approximately 6.8%. The germline V gene has CDR1 MDHEN and CDR2 SYDVKM. The CDR3 runs to 14 residues. V usage is TRBV28 and J usage is TRBJ2-7; TCRdb proposes TRBD1, but this gene call is untestable without DNA. Source material: blood T cells: a sorted CD56 or NKG2C T cell subset, CD4+ or CD8+ T cells, or bulk PBMC T cells (not recorded which). This receptor was obtained from a woman aged 18 to 69 in good health. This CDR3 reads CASLGAAFSYEQYF.